The entry that follows covers one TCR beta chain sequence. Its target antigen remains unknown. No base quality information exists; no much larger clone differs at one position. The data were obtained in a study of shared clonotypes between healthy human individuals (dated by TCRdb to 2018 to 2020). As for the study more broadly: A few men and two women, aged 18 to 49 years, made up the cohort. For each donor, CD4 naive and CD4 memory were each run on three plates, CD8 naive on two plates, and CD8 memory on one plate. Different laboratories and diverse techniques were used to prepare libraries and sequence TCR repertoires, to increase sequencing depth and limit assay-specific biases. Leukapheresis yielded between about 0.9 and 8.9 billion PBMCs per donor. To estimate repertoire size and how much clonotype sharing occurs between individuals, the study deeply sequenced the blood TCR repertoires of 4 to 6 healthy adults.

Using the deep immunoSEQ assay, TCR CDR3 regions were amplified from genomic DNA by multiplex PCR. Extracted genomic DNA from each cell subset was spread evenly across all wells of several immunoSEQ 96-well plates, with each plate serving as a replicate. For sorted subsets, each replicate PCR was loaded with roughly 190 ng genomic DNA, equivalent to 32,000 or so T cell genomes. Purified libraries were measured with a Qubit 3.0 fluorometer, size-checked on a Bioanalyzer 2100, and measured again with the KAPA Library Quantification kit. A separate single-read 150-cycle Illumina NextSeq 550 flow cell was used to sequence each immunoSEQ 96-well plate. In the authors' own workflow: Because the immunoSEQ output held only junctional sequences and lacked quality scores, the filtering could not match the filtering applied to full-length reads. To assign V/J genes and CDR3, sequences were annotated against IMGT germline references using PyIR, a Python wrapper for IgBLAST v1.9. Reads with weak V/J assignments (E-value above 1e-6), missing CDR3, stop codons, out-of-frame junctions, or ambiguous translated residues were removed. V3J clonotypes were defined as sequences sharing the same inferred V gene, J gene, and CDR3 amino acid sequence. The percentage overlap between two repertoires was calculated by dividing the number of shared unique clonotypes by the size of the smaller repertoire. Repertoire richness was assessed with RTK rarefaction, the Chao1 estimator, and Recon v2.1 estimates of unobserved clonotypes. OLGA was used to compute generation probabilities for all TCRbeta clonotypes that the gDNA method yielded from a handful of donors. The immuneACCESS repertoire file appears here via TCRdb, limited to in-frame rearrangements. These files lack a portion of the clones; in checked studies, under half of the deficit traces to unresolved V genes, and the cause of the others is not known. The DNA gave D and trimming, while V, J and clone size come from that table. The sample has around 2.3 million clones on record, around 95% of them singletons. The ten largest clones capture 0.1% to 0.15% of the sample.

Healthy HIV-negative adults with no recently reported acute infections or vaccinations were included as donors. Every donor was a Caucasian adult residing in Nashville, Tennessee, USA. CD4+ T cells were enriched through magnetic negative selection, after which naive cells were positively selected on CD45RA and the remaining negative fraction served as the memory subset. Blood was obtained by leukapheresis, after which PBMCs were separated by Ficoll-Histopaque density gradient centrifugation and cryopreserved in liquid nitrogen vapor phase. Analytical flow cytometry was used to check the purity and quantity of every magnetically sorted T cell population. Each sorted fraction had its genomic DNA isolated and then quantified by UV absorbance on a Nanodrop 2000c. V is cut by 4 bases and J by 5 bases, and the space between the germline ends is 11 bases. The cysteine opens and the phenylalanine closes a CDR3 of 13 amino acids. Of all the DNA, just the CDR3 is kept, 39 bases in frame from base 1. As encoded in the germline V gene, CDR1 is SNHLY while CDR2 is FYNNEI.

On the study overall, not on this receptor specifically: Naive subsets generally had larger estimated clonotype richness than memory subsets did. Incomplete sequencing was indicated by rarefaction of sorted-subset datasets, despite the large sequencing depth. Sampling was limited to blood, and TCR repertoires in tissue likely differ from TCR repertoires in blood. Because the study included only a small number of donors, the genetic and exposure-history diversity represented was limited. Pairwise subsampling indicated that sequencing depth was expected to affect the degree of clonotype sharing among donors. Across a few donors, roughly 5.4% of naive CD4, around 3.3% of naive CD8, 2% to 2.5% of memory CD4, and 0.4% of memory CD8 clonotypes were shared. Clonotypes shared by all four sorted-subset donors showed higher generation probabilities than non-shared clonotypes.

Sequenced material: naive CD4+ T cells sorted from blood. Explained via the paper, the cell subset or site label denotes: CD45RA+ positively selected. The sequence joins TRBV2 to TRBJ1-1, with the D gene too uncertain to name. The sequence was collected from a man younger than 35 in good health. The CDR3 corresponds to CASSGTAGTEAFF. The nucleotide sequence reads TGTGCCAGCAGTGGGACGGCGGGAACTGAAGCTTTCTTT.